A single sample gave rise to the 11 T cell receptor beta chains below, sequenced in a study of T cell changes during pregnancy in multiple sclerosis. The table came from immunoSEQ multiplex PCR; TCRdb's copy has only in-frame clones and leaves some out. The table lists tens of thousands of clones, roughly 87% of them singletons. The sequences come from CD4+ T cells from peripheral blood mononuclear cells, collected after pregnancy. Source of these receptors: a female donor with multiple sclerosis, enrolled in a pregnancy study.

The rearrangement links TRBV2 to TRBJ1-6, with D possibly being TRBD1 (6 bases). With 7 bases removed from V and 11 bases from J, the gap between germline ends came to 21 bases. The CDR3 contains 15 residues. CDR1 SNHLY and CDR2 FYNNEI come from the germline V gene. In DNA, the CDR3 is TGTGCCAGCAACGGTTTAACAGGGATCGGGGCACCCCTCCACTTT. As protein: CASNGLTGIGAPLHF.

The chain carries TRBV7-3 and TRBJ1-6, with a possible D match to TRBD1 (5 bases). Germline values: CDR1 SGHTA, CDR2 FQGTGA. The germline V and J ends were trimmed by 2 bases and 10 bases, with 9 bases remaining between them. The CDR3 is 13 amino acids. Here the CDR3 DNA reads TGTGCCAGCAGCTTAGCGGGGGACTCACCCCTCCACTTT. Translating it yields CASSLAGDSPLHF.

This sequence joins TRBV4-1 and TRBJ1-1; no definite D call. Germline CDR1 and CDR2: MGHRA and YSYEKL. V lost 4 bases to trimming and J lost 4 bases, with 16 bases between them. The CDR3 length is 15 residues. CDR3 coding DNA: TGCGCCAGCAGCCTACTCAGGACCGGGGTCACTGAAGCTTTCTTT. This encodes CASSLLRTGVTEAFF.

The CDR3 protein is CASSVRLGGQETQYF. The CDR3 nucleotides are TGTGCCAGCAGCGTACGGCTGGGGGGGCAAGAGACCCAGTACTTC. The chain couples TRBV14 to TRBJ2-5, with 7 bases that match TRBD2. The V gene end was trimmed by 5 bases and the J gene end by 2 bases; junction bases not matched to a gene: 8. Germline values: CDR1 SGHDN, CDR2 FVKESK. The CDR3 is 15 residues long. Based on the CDR3 plus reference TRBV14 and TRBJ2-5, the full variable domain is EAGVTQFPSHSVIEKGQTVTLRCDPISGHDNLYWYRRVMGKEIKFLLHFVKESKQDESGMPNNRFLAERTGGTYSTLKVQPAELEDSGVYFCASSVRLGGQETQYFGPGTRLLVL.

V and J are TRBV21-1 and TRBJ1-6. TRBV21-1 is given as a pseudogene. CDR3 length: 19 residues. The CDR3 loop reads CASSKIGARGRSYNSPLHF. The CDR3 region has the DNA TGTGCCAGCAGCAAAATCGGCGCCCGAGGTCGGTCCTATAATTCACCCCTCCACTTT.

This chain links TRBV6-5 with TRBJ1-5; D is undetermined. The germline V and J ends were trimmed by 6 bases and 3 bases, with 6 bases remaining between them. The CDR3 is 12 residues long. Germline lookup yields CDR1 MNHEY and CDR2 SVGAGI. CDR3 nucleotides: TGTGCCAGCAGCCACACCAATCAGCCCCAGCATTTT. It is translated as CASSHTNQPQHF.

This chain joins TRBV27 and TRBJ2-1, with 9 nucleotides matching TRBD1. Unmatched junction bases numbered 13, after V lost 6 bases and J lost 7 bases. Germline CDR1 MNHEY, CDR2 SMNVEV (reference sequence). The CDR3 covers 16 residues. CDR3 sequence (DNA): TGTGCCAGCAGACAACCCACGGGACAGGGCGGAAATGAGCAGTTCTTC. Its protein is CASRQPTGQGGNEQFF.

The genes are TRBV25-1 and TRBJ2-5; no clear D. The CDR3 contains 11 residues. The germline V gene has CDR1 MGHDK and CDR2 SYGVNS. Trimming left V 1 base short and J 7 bases short, with 4 bases between. The CDR3 nucleotides read TGTGCCAGCAGTGAATTCGTGACCCAGTACTTC. This encodes CASSEFVTQYF.

This clone was recorded once. The V and J genes are TRBV5-1 and TRBJ2-2; 7 positions match TRBD1. Germline CDR1 is SGHRS and CDR2 is YFSETQ. CDR3 length: 14 amino acids. V lost 7 bases, J lost 6 bases, and 9 bases stayed unmatched. The CDR3 spells CASGEGAGPGELFF. CDR3 DNA sequence: TGCGCCAGCGGAGAGGGGGCCGGTCCCGGGGAGCTGTTTTTT.

This sequence joins TRBV7-2 and TRBJ1-2; D gene uncertain. There are 15 residues in the CDR3. V lost 0 bases and J lost 0, with 8 bases in between. Germline V gene data show CDR1 as SGHTA and CDR2 as FQGNSA. CDR3: CASSLAIGSNYGYTF. The CDR3 coding sequence is TGTGCCAGCAGCTTAGCGATCGGTTCTAACTATGGCTACACCTTC.

This clone was recorded a few times. The rearrangement links TRBV7-2 to TRBJ1-2, with D perhaps TRBD1 (5 bases). The CDR3 has 13 residues. Germline CDR1 reads SGHTA; CDR2 reads FQGNSA. Trimming removed 5 bases from V and 4 bases from J, with 11 bases in between. CDR3 bases: TGTGCCAGCAGCCCCAGACAGCCCTATGGCTACACCTTC. It yields the protein CASSPRQPYGYTF.